This TCR beta chain was captured by sequencing in a study of blood T cells in healthy people across ages. Study at large: Template switching caught about one barcoded beta molecule for each two T cells.

Together with a sample-barcoded 5' primer, a J-beta primer mix was included in a second PCR lasting roughly 6 to 12 cycles. TCRdb processed the 5' RACE reads anew with MiXCR; each CDR3 protein has one entry. The table shows 550,000 to 600,000 distinct CDR3 sequences, with around 48% occurring only once. Total RNA extraction produced at least 5 micrograms (per sample) for the study. Unmatched junction bases numbered 6, after V lost 6 bases and J lost 7 bases. The CDR3 spans 13 residues. CDR1 and CDR2 (germline): MNHNY, SVGAGI (reference sequence). The receptor comes from an elderly man in good health. The chain has TRBV6-6 and TRBJ1-5; 7 positions match TRBD1. Input material: blood. The CDR3 loop is CASSYTGAQPQHF. The CDR3 nucleotides are TGTGCCAGCAGCTATACAGGGGCCCAGCCCCAGCATTTT.